This T cell receptor (beta chain) derives from a study of cytotoxic CD8 clonotypes in ibrutinib-treated CLL. Trimming pared 1 base from V and 4 bases from J, leaving 7 bases between. This CDR3 contains 13 residues. In germline, CDR1 is LGHNA, CDR2 YSLEER. With sequencing, the targeted depth ranged from 1 in 200,000 to 1 in 1 million T cells. TCRdb's table, derived via immunoSEQ multiplex PCR, lists solely in-frame clones and lacks some. The sample lists some 24,000 clones, nearly 80% occurring once. The receptor's source is a human donor with chronic lymphocytic leukemia. The V gene is TRBV4-3, the J gene TRBJ1-1; perhaps TRBD1 as D (5 bases). The sequences come from PBMCs, collected before ibrutinib treatment. Here the CDR3 reads CASSQGRGTEAFF. The CDR3 nucleotides are TGCGCCAGCAGCCAAGGAAGGGGCACTGAAGCTTTCTTT.